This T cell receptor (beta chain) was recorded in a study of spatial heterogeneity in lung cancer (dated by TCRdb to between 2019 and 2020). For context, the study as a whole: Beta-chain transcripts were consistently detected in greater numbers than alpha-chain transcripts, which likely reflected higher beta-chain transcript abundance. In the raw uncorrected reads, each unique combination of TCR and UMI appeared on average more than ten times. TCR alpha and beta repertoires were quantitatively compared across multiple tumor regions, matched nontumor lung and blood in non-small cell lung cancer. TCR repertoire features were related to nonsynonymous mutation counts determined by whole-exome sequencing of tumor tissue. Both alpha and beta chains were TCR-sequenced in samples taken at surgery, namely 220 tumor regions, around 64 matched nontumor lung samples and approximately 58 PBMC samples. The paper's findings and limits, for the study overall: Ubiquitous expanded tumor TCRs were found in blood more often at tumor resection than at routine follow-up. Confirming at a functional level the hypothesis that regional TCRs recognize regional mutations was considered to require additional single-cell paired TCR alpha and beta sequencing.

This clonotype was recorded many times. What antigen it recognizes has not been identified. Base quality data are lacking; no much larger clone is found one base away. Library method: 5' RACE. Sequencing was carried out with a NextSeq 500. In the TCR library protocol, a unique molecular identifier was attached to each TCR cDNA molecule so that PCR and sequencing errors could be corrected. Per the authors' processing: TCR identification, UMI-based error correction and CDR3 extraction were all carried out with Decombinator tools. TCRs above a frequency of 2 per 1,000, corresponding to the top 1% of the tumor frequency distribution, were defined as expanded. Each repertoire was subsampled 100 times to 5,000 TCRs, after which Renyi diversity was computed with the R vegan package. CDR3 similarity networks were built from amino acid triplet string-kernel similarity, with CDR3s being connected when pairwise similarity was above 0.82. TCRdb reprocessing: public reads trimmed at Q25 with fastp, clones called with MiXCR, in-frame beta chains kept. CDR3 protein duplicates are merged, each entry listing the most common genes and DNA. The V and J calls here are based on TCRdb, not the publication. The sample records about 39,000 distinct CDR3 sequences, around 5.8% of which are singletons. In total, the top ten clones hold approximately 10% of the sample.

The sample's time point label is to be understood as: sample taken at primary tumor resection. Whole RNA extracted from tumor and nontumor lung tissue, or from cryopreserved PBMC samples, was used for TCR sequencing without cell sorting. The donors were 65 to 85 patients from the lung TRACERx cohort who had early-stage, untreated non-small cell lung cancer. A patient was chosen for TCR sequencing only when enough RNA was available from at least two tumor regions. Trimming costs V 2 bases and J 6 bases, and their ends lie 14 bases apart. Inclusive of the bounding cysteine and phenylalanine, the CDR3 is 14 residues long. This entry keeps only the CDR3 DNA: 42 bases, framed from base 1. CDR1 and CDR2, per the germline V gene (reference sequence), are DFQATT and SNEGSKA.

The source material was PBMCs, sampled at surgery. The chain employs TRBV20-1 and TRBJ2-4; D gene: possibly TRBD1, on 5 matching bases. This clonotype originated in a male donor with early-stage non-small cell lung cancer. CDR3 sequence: CSARSTTQANIQYF. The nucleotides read TGCAGTGCTAGATCTACAACACAGGCAAACATTCAGTACTTC.